This T cell receptor (beta chain) was documented in a study of blood T cell repertoires in COVID-19. Study background: In each case, the material was cDNA or gDNA derived from T cells, B-cell-depleted T cells, or PBMCs.

Data came from immunoSEQ multiplex PCR; TCRdb stores just in-frame clones and leaves some out. The sample lists some 70,000 clones; 70% to 90% were seen once. Recruited during active infection, patients (from Seattle) were subsequently followed longitudinally. The CDR3 is made up of 16 amino acids. Germline V gives CDR1 LNHDA, CDR2 SQIVND (reference sequence). The J segment lost 1 base and the V segment lost 5 bases, leaving 5 bases of the junction unmatched. Specimen: peripheral blood. The chain uses TRBV19 and TRBJ2-4; 10 nucleotides line up with TRBD1. This receptor was taken from a woman aged 45 to 65 with COVID-19, enrolled during active disease. CDR3 sequence (DNA): TGTGCCAGTAGTCCACCGGGACAGGGGGCCAAAAACATTCAGTACTTC. This codes for CASSPPGQGAKNIQYF.